This T cell receptor (beta chain) was recovered during a study of blood T cells in healthy people across ages. Regarding the study as a whole: It was not possible, with unsorted PBMCs, to conclusively compare naive and antigen-experienced cells.

Per the germline V gene, CDR1 is SGHRS and CDR2 is YFSETQ. V was clipped by 2 bases and J by 0 bases, with 10 bases between them. This CDR3 contains 15 residues. Comments on this clonotype: Its antigen is currently unknown.

Alongside a J-beta primer mix, a sample-barcoded 5' primer served in a second PCR lasting about 7 to 11 cycles. TCRdb recomputed calls from the 5' RACE reads with MiXCR, one row per CDR3 protein. The sample yields 1.5 million to 1.8 million distinct CDR3 sequences, around 40% seen once. The donors, aged roughly 6 to 90, were healthy Caucasians from Russia. This clonotype was sampled from a woman between 18 and 29 years old in good health. Sequenced sample: blood. The V and J genes are TRBV5-1 and TRBJ2-3, with a tentative D call TRBD2 (5 bases). The CDR3 DNA reads TGCGCCAGCAGCTTAAATGGCGGGAGCACAGATACGCAGTATTTT. It is translated as CASSLNGGSTDTQYF.